This T cell receptor beta chain was recorded in a study of blood T cell repertoires in COVID-19. Measured with immunoSEQ multiplex PCR; TCRdb has only the in-frame clones, and not every one. The sample lists about 240,000 clones, 70% to 90% occurring once. The sample taken for sequencing was peripheral blood. This receptor was obtained from a man in his sixties with acute or convalescent COVID-19.

CDR3 DNA sequence: TGCGCCAGCAGCCAAGATCGAGGAACAGGGGATTCTGGCTACACCTTC. Protein sequence: CASSQDRGTGDSGYTF. The chain joins TRBV4-3 to TRBJ1-2, with 7 positions matching TRBD1. The CDR3 sequence is 16 residues long. V shed 0 bases and J 7 bases; nucleotides not matched to a gene: 11. Germline lookup yields CDR1 LGHNA and CDR2 YSLEER.